Each of the 5 T cell receptor beta chains below was sequenced from the same sample in a study of long-term antiretroviral therapy in people with HIV. The immunoSEQ assay was v3.0, run at survey level. TCRdb keeps only in-frame clones here, not all; method: immunoSEQ multiplex PCR. The top ten hold 12% of the sample, which has about 22,000 clones, 70% to 80% seen once. Source: unsorted PBMCs, taken less than 1.8 years before starting antiretroviral therapy. The receptors originated from a woman aged 40 to 50 with HIV.

The chain recombines TRBV11-2 with TRBJ1-1, with 8 bases identical to TRBD1. Looked up from germline, CDR1 is SGHAT and CDR2 is FQNNGV. The CDR3 is 15 amino acids. Trimming cost V 5 bases and J 0 bases; bases outside gene matches: 5. CDR3 in amino acids: CASSAGQAVNTEAFF. The CDR3 DNA reads TGTGCCAGCAGCGCGGGACAGGCCGTGAACACTGAAGCTTTCTTT.

This clone was picked up a small number of times. V is TRBV2 and J is TRBJ1-5; possible D gene TRBD1, 6 bases. Trimming took off 6 bases at V and 6 bases at J, with 18 bases between the two ends. The CDR3 spans 15 residues. Germline V lookup: CDR1 SNHLY, CDR2 FYNNEI. DNA for the CDR3: TGTGCCAGCAGGGGAGGACAGCTGATAGGTCAGCCCCAGCATTTT. The encoded protein is CASRGGQLIGQPQHF.

The chain has TRBV27 and TRBJ1-1, with D possibly TRBD1 on 6 matching bases. Deletions cut 4 bases from V and 5 bases from J, with 14 bases between. The CDR3 loop spans 14 amino acids. Germline V gene sequence: CDR1 MNHEY, CDR2 SMNVEV (reference sequence). The CDR3 nucleotides are TGTGCCAGCAGTTCTCCCCCTAGGGGGACTGAAGCTTTCTTT. This translates into CASSSPPRGTEAFF.

The chain links TRBV27 to TRBJ1-1, with 9 bases lining up with TRBD1. The ends lost 1 base at V and 5 bases at J; junction bases unmatched: 8. The CDR3 extends over 16 amino acids. The germline V gene encodes CDR1 MNHEY and CDR2 SMNVEV (reference sequence). The CDR3 DNA follows: TGTGCCAGCAGTTTATTGGCGACAGGGGGAGATACTGAAGCTTTCTTT. It translates to CASSLLATGGDTEAFF.

The rearrangement uses TRBV4-2 and TRBJ2-4; TRBD2 agrees at 11 bases. CDR3 length equals 16 residues. V shed 2 bases and J 5 bases; nucleotides not matched to a gene: 5. Per germline, CDR1 LGHNA and CDR2 YNFKEQ. The CDR3 is CASSQSLSGGENIQYF. DNA of the CDR3: TGTGCCAGCAGCCAATCTCTTAGCGGGGGGGAAAACATTCAGTACTTC.